This T cell receptor beta chain was obtained from a study of blood T cell repertoires in COVID-19. Across the study: From the United States, Italy and Spain came samples of acute and convalescent COVID-19. PBMCs, B-cell-depleted T cells, or T cells provided the cDNA or gDNA that made up the material.

With 5 bases clipped from V and 4 bases from J, the junction kept 2 bases outside the gene matches. CDR3 length equals 13 residues. The germline gives CDR1 LNHDA, CDR2 SQIVND (reference sequence). This clone occurred a few times. Authors' analysis steps: Reference gene primers were amplified, and this amplification served to estimate nucleated cell counts. Profiling relied on immunoSEQ multiplex PCR, and the TCRdb table lists in-frame clones only, not all of them. V and J calls and clone size are copied from that table; D and trimming were computed from the DNA. This table holds about 480,000 clones, 85% to 90% found once. One Seattle source followed patients from active infection through their disease course.

J is TRBJ2-1 and V is TRBV19; TRBD1 matches at 7 bases. This sequence was found in a man younger than 35 with COVID-19, enrolled during active disease. Input material: peripheral blood. The CDR3 sequence: CASSGGQYNEQFF. In nucleotides, the CDR3 is TGTGCCAGTAGTGGGGGACAGTACAATGAGCAGTTCTTC.